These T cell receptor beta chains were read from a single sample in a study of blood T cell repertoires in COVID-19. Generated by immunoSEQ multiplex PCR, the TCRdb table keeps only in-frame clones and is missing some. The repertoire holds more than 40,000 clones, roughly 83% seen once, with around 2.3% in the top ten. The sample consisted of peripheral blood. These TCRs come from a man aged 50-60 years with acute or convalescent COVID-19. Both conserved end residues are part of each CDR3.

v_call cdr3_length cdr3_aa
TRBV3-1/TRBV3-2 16 CASSRGGGVSGNTIYF
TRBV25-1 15 CASSEAGGRGVEAFF
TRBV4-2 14 CASSLLRGTGELFF
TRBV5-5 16 CASSPSWGRNSYEQYF
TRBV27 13 CASSLSRGGPQHF
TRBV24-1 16 CATSDFVAGKQETQYF
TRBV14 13 CASSRDRVGEAFF
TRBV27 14 CASSSGQMGFEQYF
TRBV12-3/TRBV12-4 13 CASSFGSSYEQYF
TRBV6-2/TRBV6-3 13 CASSEGTIYEQYF
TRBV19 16 CASSIREVAGDIEQFF
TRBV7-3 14 CASSFGGGSDEQFF
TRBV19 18 CASSTLTSGRSGTGELFF
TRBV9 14 CASSAGTGNYEQYF
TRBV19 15 CASSLEGSSYNEQFF
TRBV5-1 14 CASSLGDRGLGAFF
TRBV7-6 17 CASSLVPSGRTGNEQFF
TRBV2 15 CASNPSPGGNNEQFF
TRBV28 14 CASTNPTENYGYTF
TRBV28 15 CASRLGQGLSYEQYF
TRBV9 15 CASSVGGRGADIQYF
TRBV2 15 CASSEARGAGQPQHF
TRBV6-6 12 CASSPTGTGYTF
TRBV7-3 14 CASSTTGARSPLHF
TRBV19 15 CASRPYGTGIYGYTF
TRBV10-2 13 CASARDRANEQYF
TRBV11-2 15 CASSLVAQGTGELFF
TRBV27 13 CASSLGRKQPQHF
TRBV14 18 CASSQEPPGQVNKNIQYF
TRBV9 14 CASSLTGLDYEQYF
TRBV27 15 CASSLERGIDQPQHF
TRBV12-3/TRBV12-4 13 CASGGYSNQPQHF
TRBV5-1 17 CASSQRTSGGATDTQYF
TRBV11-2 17 CASSFVEGQPEHEKLFF
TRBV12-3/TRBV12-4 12 CASSFGLYEQYF
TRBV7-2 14 CASSFTGFSYEQYF
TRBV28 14 CASSRGQGREPQHF
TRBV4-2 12 CASSQLGEKLFF
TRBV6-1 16 CASSDLPGTARPAIYF
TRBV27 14 CASSFLGTGNEQYF
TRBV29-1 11 CSAKQGEGYTF
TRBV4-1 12 CASSQGVQPQHF
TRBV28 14 CASSLPGWNTEAFF
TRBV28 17 CASSLRTPTDRGYSIYF
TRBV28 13 CATLDRGQDTQYF
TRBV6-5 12 CASSRDTGELFF
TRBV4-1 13 CASGQKTQETQYF
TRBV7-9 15 CASSPLMSSYYEQYF
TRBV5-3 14 CARSFPGGNYGYTF
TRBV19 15 CASSIGSGTGSGYTF
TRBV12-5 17 CASGLGTGEGGTDTQYF
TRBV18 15 CASSPPNPSAYEQYF
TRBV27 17 CASSWVLRRGATGELFF
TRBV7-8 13 CASSSLKNTEAFF
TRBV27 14 CASSLGGPSQPQHF